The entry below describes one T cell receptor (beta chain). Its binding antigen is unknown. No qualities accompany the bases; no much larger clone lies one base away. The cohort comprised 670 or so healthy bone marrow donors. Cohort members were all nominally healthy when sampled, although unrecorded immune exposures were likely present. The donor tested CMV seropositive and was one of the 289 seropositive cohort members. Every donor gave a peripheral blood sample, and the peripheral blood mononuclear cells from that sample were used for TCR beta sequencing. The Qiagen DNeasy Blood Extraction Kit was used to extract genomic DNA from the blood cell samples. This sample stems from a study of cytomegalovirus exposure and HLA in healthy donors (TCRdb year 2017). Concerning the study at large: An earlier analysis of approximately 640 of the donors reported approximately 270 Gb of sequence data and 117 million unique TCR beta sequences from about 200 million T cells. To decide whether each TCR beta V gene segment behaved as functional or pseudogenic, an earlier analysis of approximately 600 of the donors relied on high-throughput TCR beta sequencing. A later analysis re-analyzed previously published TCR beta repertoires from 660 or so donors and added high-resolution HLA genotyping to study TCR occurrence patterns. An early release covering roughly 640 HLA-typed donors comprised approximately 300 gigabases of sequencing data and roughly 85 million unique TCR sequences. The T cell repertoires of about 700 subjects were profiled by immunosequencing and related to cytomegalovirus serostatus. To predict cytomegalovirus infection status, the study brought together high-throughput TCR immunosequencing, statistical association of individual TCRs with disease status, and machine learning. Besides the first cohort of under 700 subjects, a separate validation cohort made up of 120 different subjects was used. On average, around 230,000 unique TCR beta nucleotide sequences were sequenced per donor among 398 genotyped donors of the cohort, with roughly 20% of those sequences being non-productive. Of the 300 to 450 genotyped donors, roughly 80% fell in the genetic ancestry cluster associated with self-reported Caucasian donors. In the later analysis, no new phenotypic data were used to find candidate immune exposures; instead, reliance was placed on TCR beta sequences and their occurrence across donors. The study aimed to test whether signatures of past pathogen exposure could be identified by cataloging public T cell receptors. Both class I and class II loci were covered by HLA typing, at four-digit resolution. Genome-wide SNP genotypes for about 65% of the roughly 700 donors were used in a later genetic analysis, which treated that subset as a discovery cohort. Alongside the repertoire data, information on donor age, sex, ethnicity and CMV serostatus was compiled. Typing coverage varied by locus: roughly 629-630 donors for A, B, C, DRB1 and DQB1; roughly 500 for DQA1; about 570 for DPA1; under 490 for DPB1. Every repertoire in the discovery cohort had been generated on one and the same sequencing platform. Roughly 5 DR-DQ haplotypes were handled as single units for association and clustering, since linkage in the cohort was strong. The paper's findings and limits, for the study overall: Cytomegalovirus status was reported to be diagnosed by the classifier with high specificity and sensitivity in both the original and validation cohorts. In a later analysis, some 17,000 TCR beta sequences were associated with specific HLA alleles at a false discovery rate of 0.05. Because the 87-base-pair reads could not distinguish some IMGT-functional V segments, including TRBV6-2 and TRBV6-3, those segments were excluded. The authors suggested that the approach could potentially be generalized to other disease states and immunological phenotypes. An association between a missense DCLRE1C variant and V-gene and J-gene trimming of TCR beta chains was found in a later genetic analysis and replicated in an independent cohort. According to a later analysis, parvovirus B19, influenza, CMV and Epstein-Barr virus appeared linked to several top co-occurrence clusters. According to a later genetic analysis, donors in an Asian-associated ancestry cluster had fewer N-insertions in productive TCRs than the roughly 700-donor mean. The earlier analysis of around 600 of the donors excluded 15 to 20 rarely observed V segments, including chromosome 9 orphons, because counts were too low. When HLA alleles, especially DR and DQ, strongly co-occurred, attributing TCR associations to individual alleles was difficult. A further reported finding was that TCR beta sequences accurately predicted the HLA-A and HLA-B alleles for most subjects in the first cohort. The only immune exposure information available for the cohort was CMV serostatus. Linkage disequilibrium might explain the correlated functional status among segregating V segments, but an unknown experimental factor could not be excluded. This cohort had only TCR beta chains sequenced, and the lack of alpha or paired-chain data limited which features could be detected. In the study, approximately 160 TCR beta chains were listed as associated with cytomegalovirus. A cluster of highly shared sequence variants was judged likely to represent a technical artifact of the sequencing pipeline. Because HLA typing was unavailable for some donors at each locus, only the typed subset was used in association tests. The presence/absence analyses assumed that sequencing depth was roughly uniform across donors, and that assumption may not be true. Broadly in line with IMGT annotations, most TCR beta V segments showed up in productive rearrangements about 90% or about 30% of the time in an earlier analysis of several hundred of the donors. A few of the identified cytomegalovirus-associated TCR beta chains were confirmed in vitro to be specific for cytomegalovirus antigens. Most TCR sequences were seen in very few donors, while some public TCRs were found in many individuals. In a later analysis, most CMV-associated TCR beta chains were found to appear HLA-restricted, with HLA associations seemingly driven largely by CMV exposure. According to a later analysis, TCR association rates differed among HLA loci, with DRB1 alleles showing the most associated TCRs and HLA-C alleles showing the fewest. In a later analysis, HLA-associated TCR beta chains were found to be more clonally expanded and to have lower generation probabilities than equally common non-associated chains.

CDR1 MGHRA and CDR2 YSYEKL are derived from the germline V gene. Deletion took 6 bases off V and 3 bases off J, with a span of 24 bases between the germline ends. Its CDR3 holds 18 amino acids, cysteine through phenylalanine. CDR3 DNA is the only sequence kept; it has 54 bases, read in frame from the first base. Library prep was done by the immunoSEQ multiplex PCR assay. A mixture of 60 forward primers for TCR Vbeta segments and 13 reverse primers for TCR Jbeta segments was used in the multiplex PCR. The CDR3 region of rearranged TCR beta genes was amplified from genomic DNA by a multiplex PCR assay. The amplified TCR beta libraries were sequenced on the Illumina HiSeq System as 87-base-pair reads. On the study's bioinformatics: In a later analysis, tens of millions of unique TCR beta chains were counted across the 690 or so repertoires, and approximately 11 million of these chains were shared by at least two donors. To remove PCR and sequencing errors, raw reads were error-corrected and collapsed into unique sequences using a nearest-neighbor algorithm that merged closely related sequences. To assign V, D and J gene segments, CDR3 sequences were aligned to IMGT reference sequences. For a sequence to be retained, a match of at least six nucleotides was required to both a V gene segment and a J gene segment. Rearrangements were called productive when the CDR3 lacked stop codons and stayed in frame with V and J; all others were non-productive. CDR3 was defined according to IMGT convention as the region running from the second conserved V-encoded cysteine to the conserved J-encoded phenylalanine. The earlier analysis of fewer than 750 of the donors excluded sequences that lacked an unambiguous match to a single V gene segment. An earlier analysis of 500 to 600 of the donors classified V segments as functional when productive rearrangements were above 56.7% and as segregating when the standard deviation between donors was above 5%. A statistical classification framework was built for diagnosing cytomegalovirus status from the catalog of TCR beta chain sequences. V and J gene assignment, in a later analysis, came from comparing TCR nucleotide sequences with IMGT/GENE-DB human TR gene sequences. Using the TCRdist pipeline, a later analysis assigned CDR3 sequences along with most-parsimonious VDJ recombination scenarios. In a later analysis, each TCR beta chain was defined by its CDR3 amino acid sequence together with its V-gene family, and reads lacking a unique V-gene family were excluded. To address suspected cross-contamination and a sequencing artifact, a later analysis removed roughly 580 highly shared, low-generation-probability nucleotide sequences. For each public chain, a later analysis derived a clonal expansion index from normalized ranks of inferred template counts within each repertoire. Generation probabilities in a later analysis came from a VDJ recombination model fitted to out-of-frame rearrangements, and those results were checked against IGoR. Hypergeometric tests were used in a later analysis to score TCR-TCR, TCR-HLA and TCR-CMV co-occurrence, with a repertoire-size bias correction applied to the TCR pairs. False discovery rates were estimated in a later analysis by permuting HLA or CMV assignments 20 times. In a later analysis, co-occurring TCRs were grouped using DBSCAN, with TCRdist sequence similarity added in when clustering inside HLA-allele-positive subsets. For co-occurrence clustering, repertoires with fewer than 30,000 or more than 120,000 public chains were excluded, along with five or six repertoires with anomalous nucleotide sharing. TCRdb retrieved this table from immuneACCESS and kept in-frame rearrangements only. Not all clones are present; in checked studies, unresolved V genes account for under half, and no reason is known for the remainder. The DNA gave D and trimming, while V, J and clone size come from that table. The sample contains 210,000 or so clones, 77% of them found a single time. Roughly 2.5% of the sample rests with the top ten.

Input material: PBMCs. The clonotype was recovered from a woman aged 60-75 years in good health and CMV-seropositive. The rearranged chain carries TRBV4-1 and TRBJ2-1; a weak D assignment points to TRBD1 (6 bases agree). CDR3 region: CASRHSRDTLRNYNEQFF. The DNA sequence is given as TGCGCCAGCAGACACTCCCGGGACACTCTGAGGAACTACAATGAGCAGTTCTTC.